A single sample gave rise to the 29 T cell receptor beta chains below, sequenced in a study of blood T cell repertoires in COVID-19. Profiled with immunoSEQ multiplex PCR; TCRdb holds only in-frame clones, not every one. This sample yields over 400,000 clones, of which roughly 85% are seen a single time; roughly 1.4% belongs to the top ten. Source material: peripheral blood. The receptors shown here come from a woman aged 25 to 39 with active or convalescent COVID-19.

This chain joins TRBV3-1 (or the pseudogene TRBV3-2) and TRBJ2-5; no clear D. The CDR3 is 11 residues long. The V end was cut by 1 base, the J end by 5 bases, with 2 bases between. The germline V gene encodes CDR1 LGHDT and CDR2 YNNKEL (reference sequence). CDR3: CASSQAETQYF. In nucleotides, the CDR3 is TGTGCCAGCAGCCAAGCGGAGACCCAGTACTTC.

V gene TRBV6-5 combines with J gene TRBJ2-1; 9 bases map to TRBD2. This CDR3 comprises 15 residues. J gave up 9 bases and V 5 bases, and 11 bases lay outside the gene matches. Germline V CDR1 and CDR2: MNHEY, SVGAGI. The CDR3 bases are TGTGCCAGCAGTACCGATTGGCGGGAGGGGGTTGAGCAGTTCTTC. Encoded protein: CASSTDWREGVEQFF.

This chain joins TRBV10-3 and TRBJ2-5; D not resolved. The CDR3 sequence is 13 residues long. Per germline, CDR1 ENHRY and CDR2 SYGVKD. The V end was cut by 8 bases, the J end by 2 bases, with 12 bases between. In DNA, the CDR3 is TGTGCCATCTCTTCGGGTGATCAAGAGACCCAGTACTTC. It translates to CAISSGDQETQYF.

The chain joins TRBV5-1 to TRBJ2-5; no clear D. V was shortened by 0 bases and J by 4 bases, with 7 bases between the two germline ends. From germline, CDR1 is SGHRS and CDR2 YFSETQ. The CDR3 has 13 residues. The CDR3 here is CASSLVELETQYF. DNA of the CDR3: TGCGCCAGCAGCTTGGTAGAGTTAGAGACCCAGTACTTC. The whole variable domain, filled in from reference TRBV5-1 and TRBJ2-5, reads KAGVTQTPRYLIKTRGQQVTLSCSPISGHRSVSWYQQTPGQGLQFLFEYFSETQRNKGNFPGRFSGRQFSNSRSEMNVSTLELGDSALYLCASSLVELETQYFGPGTRLLVL.

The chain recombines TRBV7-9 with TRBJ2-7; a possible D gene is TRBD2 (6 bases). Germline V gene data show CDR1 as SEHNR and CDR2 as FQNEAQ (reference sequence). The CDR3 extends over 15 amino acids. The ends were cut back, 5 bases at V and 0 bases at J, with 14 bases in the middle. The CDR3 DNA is TGTGCCAGCAGCCCAGTGAGGGACTTCTCCTACGAGCAGTACTTC. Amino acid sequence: CASSPVRDFSYEQYF.

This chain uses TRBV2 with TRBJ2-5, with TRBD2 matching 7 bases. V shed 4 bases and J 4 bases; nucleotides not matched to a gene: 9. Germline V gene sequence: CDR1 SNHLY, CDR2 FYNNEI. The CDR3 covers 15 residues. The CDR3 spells CASSGEGGSGETQYF. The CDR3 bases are TGTGCCAGCAGTGGGGAGGGTGGAAGCGGAGAGACCCAGTACTTC.

This CDR3 reads CASRLVISGTGELFF. The CDR3 DNA follows: TGTGCCAGCAGACTAGTAATTTCGGGCACCGGGGAGCTGTTTTTT. The chain joins TRBV2 to TRBJ2-2, with D possibly matching TRBD2 (5 bases). This CDR3 comprises 15 residues. Germline CDR1 and CDR2: SNHLY and FYNNEI. V dropped 6 bases and J dropped 4 bases, with 15 bases sitting between them.

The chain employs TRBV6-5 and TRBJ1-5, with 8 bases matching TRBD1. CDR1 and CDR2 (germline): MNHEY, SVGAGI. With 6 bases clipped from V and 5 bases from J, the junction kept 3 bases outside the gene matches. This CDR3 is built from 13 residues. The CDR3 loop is CASRNRGDQPQHF. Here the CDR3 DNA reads TGTGCCAGCAGAAACAGGGGGGATCAGCCCCAGCATTTT.

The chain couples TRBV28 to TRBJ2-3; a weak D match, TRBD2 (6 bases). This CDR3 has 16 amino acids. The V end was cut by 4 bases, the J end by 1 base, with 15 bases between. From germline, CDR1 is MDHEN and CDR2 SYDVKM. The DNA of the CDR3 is TGTGCCAGCAGTTGGGGGGACGGAGATGGCACAGATACGCAGTATTTT. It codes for CASSWGDGDGTDTQYF.

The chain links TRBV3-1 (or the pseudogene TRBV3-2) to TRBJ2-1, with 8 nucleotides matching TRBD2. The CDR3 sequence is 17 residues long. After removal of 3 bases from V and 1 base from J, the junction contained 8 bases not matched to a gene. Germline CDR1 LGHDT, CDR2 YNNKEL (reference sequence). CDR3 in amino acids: CASSHRTSGDSYNEQFF. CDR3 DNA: TGTGCCAGCAGCCATCGTACTAGCGGTGATTCCTACAATGAGCAGTTCTTC.

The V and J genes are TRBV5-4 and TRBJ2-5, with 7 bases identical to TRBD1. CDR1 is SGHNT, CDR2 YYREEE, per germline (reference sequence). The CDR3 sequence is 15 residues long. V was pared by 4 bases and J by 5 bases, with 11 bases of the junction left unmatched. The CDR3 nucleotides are TGTGCCAGCAGCCGTCCTGAGGGGGCGGCGGAGACCCAGTACTTC. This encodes CASSRPEGAAETQYF.

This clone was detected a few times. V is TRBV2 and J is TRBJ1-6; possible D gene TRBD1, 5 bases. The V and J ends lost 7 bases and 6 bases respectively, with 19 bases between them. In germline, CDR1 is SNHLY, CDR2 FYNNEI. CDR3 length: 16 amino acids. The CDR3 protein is CASTIPVGGINSPLHF. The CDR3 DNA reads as TGTGCCAGCACGATCCCGGTGGGGGGGATTAATTCACCCCTCCACTTT.

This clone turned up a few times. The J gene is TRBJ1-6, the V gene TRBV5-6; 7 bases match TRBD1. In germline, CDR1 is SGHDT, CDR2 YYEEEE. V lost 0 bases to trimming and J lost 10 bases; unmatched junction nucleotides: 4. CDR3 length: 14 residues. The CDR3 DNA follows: TGTGCCAGCAGCTTGGCAGGGGGTGGGTCACCCCTCCACTTT. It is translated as CASSLAGGGSPLHF. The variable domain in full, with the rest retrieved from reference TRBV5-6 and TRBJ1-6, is DAGVTQSPTHLIKTRGQQVTLRCSPKSGHDTVSWYQQALGQGPQFIFQYYEEEERQRGNFPDRFSGHQFPNYSSELNVNALLLGDSALYLCASSLAGGGSPLHFGNGTRLTVT.

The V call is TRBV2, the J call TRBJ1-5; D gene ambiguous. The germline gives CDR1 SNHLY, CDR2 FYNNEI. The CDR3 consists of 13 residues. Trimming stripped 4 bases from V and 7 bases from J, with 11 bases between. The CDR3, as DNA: TGTGCCAGCAGTGCGGAGGATTTCCAGCCCCAGCATTTT. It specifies CASSAEDFQPQHF.

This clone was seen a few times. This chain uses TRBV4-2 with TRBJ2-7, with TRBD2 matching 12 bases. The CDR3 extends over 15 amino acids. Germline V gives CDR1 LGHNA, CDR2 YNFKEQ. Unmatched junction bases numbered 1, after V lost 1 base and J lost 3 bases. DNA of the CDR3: TGTGCCAGCAGCCAAGGACTAGCGGGAGTCTACGAGCAGTACTTC. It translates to CASSQGLAGVYEQYF.

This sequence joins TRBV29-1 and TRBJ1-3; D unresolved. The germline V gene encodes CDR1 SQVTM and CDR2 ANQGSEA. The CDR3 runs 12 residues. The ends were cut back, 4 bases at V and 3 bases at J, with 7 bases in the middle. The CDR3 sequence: CSVVAVGNTIYF. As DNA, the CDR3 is TGCAGCGTTGTGGCGGTTGGAAACACCATATATTTT. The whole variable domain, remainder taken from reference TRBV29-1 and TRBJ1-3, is SAVISQKPSRDICQRGTSLTIQCQVDSQVTMMFWYRQQPGQSLTLIATANQGSEATYESGFVIDKFPISRPNLTFSTLTVSNMSPEDSSIYLCSVVAVGNTIYFGEGSWLTVV.

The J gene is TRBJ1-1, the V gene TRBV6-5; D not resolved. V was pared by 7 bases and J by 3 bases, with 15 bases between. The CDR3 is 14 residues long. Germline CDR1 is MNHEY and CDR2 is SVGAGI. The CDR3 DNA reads TGTGCCAGCAAGGGCCCCGGGGTGTACACTGAAGCTTTCTTT. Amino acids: CASKGPGVYTEAFF.

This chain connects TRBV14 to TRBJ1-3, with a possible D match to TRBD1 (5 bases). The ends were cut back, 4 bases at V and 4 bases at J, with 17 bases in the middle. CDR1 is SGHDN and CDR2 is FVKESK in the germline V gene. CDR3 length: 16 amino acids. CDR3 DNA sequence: TGTGCCAGCAGCCGGCGGGGGGACCTCTTGGGAAACACCATATATTTT. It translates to CASSRRGDLLGNTIYF.

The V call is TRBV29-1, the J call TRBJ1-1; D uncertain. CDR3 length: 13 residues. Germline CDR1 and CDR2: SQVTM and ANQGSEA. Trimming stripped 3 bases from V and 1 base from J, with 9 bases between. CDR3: CSVDGERNTEAFF. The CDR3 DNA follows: TGCAGCGTTGATGGGGAGCGGAACACTGAAGCTTTCTTT.

CDR3 nucleotides: TGTGCCAGCAGCTTGGCCCCCGGGAAGGGTGGTAGTGAAAAACTGTTTTTT. Residues: CASSLAPGKGGSEKLFF. V and J are TRBV5-6 and TRBJ1-4; no clear D gene. Germline assignment: CDR1 SGHDT and CDR2 YYEEEE. Trimming left V 0 bases short and J 7 bases short, with 19 bases between. The CDR3 consists of 17 residues.

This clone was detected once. This chain's CDR3 is CASSEGTGGEAPLHF. CDR3 sequence (DNA): TGTGCCAGCAGTGAAGGGACAGGGGGCGAAGCACCCCTCCACTTT. The rearrangement joins TRBV2 to TRBJ1-6, with TRBD1 identical over 11 bases. J was trimmed by 11 bases and V by 1 base; bases with no gene match: 4. This CDR3 contains 15 residues. CDR1 SNHLY and CDR2 FYNNEI come from the germline V gene.

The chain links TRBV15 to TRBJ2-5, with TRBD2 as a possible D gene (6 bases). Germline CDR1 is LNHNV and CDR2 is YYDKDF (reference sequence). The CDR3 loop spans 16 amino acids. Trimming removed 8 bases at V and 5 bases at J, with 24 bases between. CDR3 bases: TGTGCCACCGGGCGAAAAGGTCTAGCGTTATCGGAGACCCAGTACTTC. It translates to CATGRKGLALSETQYF.

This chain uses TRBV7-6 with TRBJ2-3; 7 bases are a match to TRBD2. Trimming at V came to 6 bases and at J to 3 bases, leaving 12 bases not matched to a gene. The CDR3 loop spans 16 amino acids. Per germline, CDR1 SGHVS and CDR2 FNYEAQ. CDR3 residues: CASSSGREEGTDTQYF. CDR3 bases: TGTGCCAGCAGTTCTGGGAGGGAAGAGGGGACAGATACGCAGTATTTT. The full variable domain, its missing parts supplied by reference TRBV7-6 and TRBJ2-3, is GAGVSQSPRYKVTKRGQDVALRCDPISGHVSLYWYRQALGQGPEFLTYFNYEAQQDKSGLPNDRFSAERPEGSISTLTIQRTEQRDSAMYRCASSSGREEGTDTQYFGPGTRLTVL.

CDR3 nucleotides: TGTGCCACCATACAGGGCTCTGGGGCCAACGTCCTGACTTTC. Its protein product is CATIQGSGANVLTF. The chain recombines TRBV6-5 with TRBJ2-6; possibly TRBD1 for D (6 bases). The CDR3 consists of 14 residues. Trimming shortened V by 10 bases and J by 0 bases, and 10 bases separated the two germline ends. Per the germline V gene, CDR1 is MNHEY and CDR2 is SVGAGI.

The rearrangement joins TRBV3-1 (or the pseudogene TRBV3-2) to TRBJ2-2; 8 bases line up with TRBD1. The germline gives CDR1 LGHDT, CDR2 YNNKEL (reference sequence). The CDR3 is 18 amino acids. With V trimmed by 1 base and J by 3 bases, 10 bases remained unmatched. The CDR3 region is CASSQGAGGVLYTGELFF. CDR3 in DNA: TGTGCCAGCAGCCAAGGCGCAGGGGGCGTCTTGTACACCGGGGAGCTGTTTTTT.

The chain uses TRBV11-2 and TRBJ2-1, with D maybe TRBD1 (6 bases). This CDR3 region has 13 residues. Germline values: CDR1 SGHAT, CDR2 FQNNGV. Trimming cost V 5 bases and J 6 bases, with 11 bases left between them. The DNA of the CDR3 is TGTGCCAGCAGCCCTTCACAGGGCAATGAGCAGTTCTTC. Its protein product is CASSPSQGNEQFF.

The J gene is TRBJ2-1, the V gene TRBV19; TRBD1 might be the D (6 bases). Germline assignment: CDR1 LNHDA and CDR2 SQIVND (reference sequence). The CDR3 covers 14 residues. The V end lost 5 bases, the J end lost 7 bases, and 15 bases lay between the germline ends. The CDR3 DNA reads TGTGCCAGTAGTTCCGGACAGCTACCGAATGAGCAGTTCTTC. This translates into CASSSGQLPNEQFF.

CDR3 protein: CASSIGLAGGQDTQYF. The CDR3 coding sequence is TGTGCCAGTAGTATAGGCCTGGCAGGGGGCCAAGATACGCAGTATTTT. This chain joins TRBV19 and TRBJ2-3; TRBD1 matches 8 bases. Germline V gives CDR1 LNHDA, CDR2 SQIVND (reference sequence). The CDR3 covers 16 residues. With V trimmed by 1 base and J by 5 bases, 8 bases remained unmatched.

DNA for the CDR3: TGTGCCAGTGATACCGGGACAGAGGTCGCTGAAGCTTTCTTT. Amino acid sequence: CASDTGTEVAEAFF. This chain links TRBV19 with TRBJ1-1; 7 bases align to TRBD1. Germline loops: CDR1 LNHDA, CDR2 SQIVND (reference sequence). This CDR3 contains 14 residues. The V segment lost 8 bases and the J segment 6 bases; nucleotides outside the gene matches: 12.